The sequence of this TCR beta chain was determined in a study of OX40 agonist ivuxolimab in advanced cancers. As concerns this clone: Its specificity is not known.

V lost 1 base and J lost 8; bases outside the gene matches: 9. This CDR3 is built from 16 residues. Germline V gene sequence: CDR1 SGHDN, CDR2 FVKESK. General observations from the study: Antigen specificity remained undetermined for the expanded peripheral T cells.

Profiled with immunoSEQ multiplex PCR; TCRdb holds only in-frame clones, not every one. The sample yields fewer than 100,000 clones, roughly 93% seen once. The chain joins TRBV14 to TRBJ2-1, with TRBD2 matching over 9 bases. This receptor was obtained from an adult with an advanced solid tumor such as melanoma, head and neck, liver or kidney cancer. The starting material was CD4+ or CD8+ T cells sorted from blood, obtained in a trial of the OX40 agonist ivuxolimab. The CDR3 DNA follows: TGTGCCAGCAGCCAAGGAGGCAGCGGGGGGTTCGATGAGCAGTTCTTC. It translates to CASSQGGSGGFDEQFF.